The subject of this entry is one T cell receptor (beta chain). The antigen remains unidentified. The data were obtained in a study of cytomegalovirus exposure and HLA in healthy donors. Study observations and caveats: In vitro assays verified that a few CMV-associated chains recognized CMV antigens specifically. It was reported in a later analysis that an Asian-associated ancestry cluster showed fewer N-insertions than the 666-donor mean. It was taken for granted in presence/absence analyses that sequencing depth across donors was roughly uniform.

The CDR3 extends over 13 amino acids. V was cut by 6 bases and J by 5 bases, with 13 bases left in between. Germline loops: CDR1 MNHEY, CDR2 SVGAGI. The study ran its PCR with 60 Vbeta and 13 Jbeta primers. Using immunoSEQ multiplex PCR, the repertoire was profiled, and TCRdb retains in-frame clones only, with some absent. The sample carries about 230,000 clones, around 89% recorded once. The rearrangement links TRBV6-5 to TRBJ1-1; D remains unclear. This TCR was recovered from a young woman in good health and CMV-seronegative. Sequenced input: PBMCs. The CDR3 nucleotides are TGTGCCAGCAGATGGACTGCGGGGACTGAAGCTTTCTTT. The encoded protein is CASRWTAGTEAFF.